The subject of this entry is one T cell receptor beta chain. The antigen is undetermined. TCRdb keeps only in-frame clones here, not all; method: immunoSEQ multiplex PCR. The profile covers about 85,000 clones, with roughly 90% appearing a single time and 6.5% to 8.5% taken by the ten largest. This sample is part of a study of graft-versus-host responses after intestinal transplantation. Overall study context: Recipients were all induced with anti-thymocyte globulin, then given tacrolimus and steroids for around 3 years.

General study points: GvH clones detected in recipient marrow included some appearing first in ileum or blood.

Germline assignment: CDR1 ENHRY and CDR2 SYGVKD. Trimming pared 0 bases from V and 5 bases from J, leaving 17 bases between. The CDR3 has 17 amino acids. Sequencing used unstimulated CD8+ T cells sorted from spleen or lymph node cells, obtained before transplant. The receptor comes from a human donor who was the organ donor for an intestinal transplant. The rearrangement uses TRBV10-3 and TRBJ2-1; D possibly corresponds to TRBD2 (6 bases). For the CDR3, the DNA is TGTGCCATCAGTGAGTCGAAGTGGCGGGATTACAACAATGAGCAGTTCTTC. Translated, it gives CAISESKWRDYNNEQFF.